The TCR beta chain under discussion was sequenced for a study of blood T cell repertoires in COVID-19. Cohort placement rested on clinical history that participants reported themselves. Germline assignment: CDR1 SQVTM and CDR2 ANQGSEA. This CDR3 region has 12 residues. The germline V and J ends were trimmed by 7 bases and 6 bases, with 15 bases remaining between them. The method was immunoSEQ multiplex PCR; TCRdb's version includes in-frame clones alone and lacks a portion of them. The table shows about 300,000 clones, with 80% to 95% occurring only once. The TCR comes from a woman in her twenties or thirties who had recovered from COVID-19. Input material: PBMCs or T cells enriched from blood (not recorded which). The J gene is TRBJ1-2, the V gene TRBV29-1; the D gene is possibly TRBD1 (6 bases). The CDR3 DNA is TGCAGCGGGACAGTCGTGGGGAATGGCTACACCTTC. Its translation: CSGTVVGNGYTF.